Shown below are 18 T cell receptor beta chains from a single sample sequenced in a study of T cell changes during pregnancy in multiple sclerosis. Produced via immunoSEQ multiplex PCR; TCRdb's table is partial and in-frame only. Found here are about 55,000 clones, around 94% of them singletons; the top ten hold about 3%. The starting material was CD8+ T cells from peripheral blood mononuclear cells, obtained in the third trimester of pregnancy. The receptor source for this set is a female donor with multiple sclerosis, enrolled in a pregnancy study.

This rearrangement joins TRBV19 to TRBJ2-1; 11 positions agree with TRBD2. Germline V gene data show CDR1 as LNHDA and CDR2 as SQIVND (reference sequence). This CDR3 spans 15 amino acids. J gave up 3 bases and V 4 bases, and 2 bases lay outside the gene matches. The CDR3 sequence is CASSTGLADYNEQFF. DNA of the CDR3: TGTGCCAGTAGTACGGGACTAGCGGACTACAATGAGCAGTTCTTC.

The V gene is TRBV5-4, the J gene TRBJ2-7; 7 bases align to TRBD2. J gave up 2 bases and V 0 bases, and 2 bases lay outside the gene matches. Germline loops: CDR1 SGHNT, CDR2 YYREEE (reference sequence). This CDR3 spans 14 amino acids. CDR3 sequence: CASSLGGRAYEQYF. Written as DNA, the CDR3 is TGTGCCAGCAGCTTGGGAGGGAGGGCCTACGAGCAGTACTTC.

This sequence joins TRBV30 and TRBJ1-5; possible D gene TRBD1, 5 bases. The CDR3 runs to 13 residues. V was trimmed by 2 bases and J by 5 bases, leaving 10 bases between them. The germline CDR1 and CDR2 sequences are GTSNPN and SVGIG (reference sequence). For the CDR3, the DNA is TGTGCCTGGAGTTCGGAGGGGTATCAGCCCCAGCATTTT. This encodes CAWSSEGYQPQHF.

In DNA form, the CDR3 reads TGTGCCAGCAGTGGCGCCGACAGGGGGATTGGCACTGAAGCTTTCTTT. Residues: CASSGADRGIGTEAFF. The V and J genes are TRBV6-1 and TRBJ1-1; 9 positions agree with TRBD1. With V trimmed by 4 bases and J by 4 bases, 10 bases remained unmatched. There are 16 residues in the CDR3. Germline CDR1 and CDR2: MNHNS and SASEGT.

The CDR3: CASRRPGLGHYEQYF. The CDR3 nucleotides read TGTGCCAGCAGGAGACCGGGACTAGGCCACTACGAGCAGTACTTC. This chain connects TRBV28 to TRBJ2-7, with 8 positions matching TRBD2. V shed 6 bases and J 3 bases; nucleotides not matched to a gene: 10. The CDR3 contains 15 residues. Germline V gene lookup returns CDR1 MDHEN and CDR2 SYDVKM.

The CDR3 DNA reads TGCAGCGTTGAGAGGCAGGGAATGCTTGGCTACACCTTC. Protein: CSVERQGMLGYTF. This chain joins TRBV29-1 and TRBJ1-2, with D perhaps matching TRBD1 (5 bases). This CDR3 contains 13 residues. Per germline, CDR1 SQVTM and CDR2 ANQGSEA. V was shortened by 3 bases and J by 7 bases, with 15 bases between the two germline ends.

The chain combines TRBV5-1 with TRBJ2-3; D gene ambiguous. The CDR3 runs 18 residues. Germline V gene data show CDR1 as SGHRS and CDR2 as YFSETQ. The V gene lost 0 bases and the J gene lost 0 bases, with 17 bases spanning the gap. The chain's CDR3 is CASSLAGGTTHSTDTQYF. The CDR3 bases are TGCGCCAGCAGCTTGGCGGGTGGCACAACTCATAGCACAGATACGCAGTATTTT.

V and J are TRBV28 and TRBJ1-5; D perhaps matches TRBD1 (5 bases). Germline V gene sequence: CDR1 MDHEN, CDR2 SYDVKM. V was cut by 1 base and J by 6 bases, with 10 bases left in between. The CDR3 has 14 residues. The CDR3 sequence is CASSLSTEVQPQHF. The CDR3 nucleotides are TGTGCCAGCAGTTTATCGACAGAGGTTCAGCCCCAGCATTTT.

The CDR3 sequence is CASSVVINGGASEAFF. CDR3 nucleotides: TGTGCCAGCAGCGTAGTCATAAATGGGGGGGCCAGTGAAGCTTTCTTT. This rearrangement joins TRBV9 to TRBJ1-1, with a possible D match to TRBD1 (6 bases). Trimming stripped 0 bases from V and 7 bases from J, with 19 bases between. The germline V gene encodes CDR1 SGDLS and CDR2 YYNGEE. CDR3 length equals 16 residues.

J is TRBJ2-3 and V is TRBV7-2; TRBD2 agrees at 8 bases. This CDR3 spans 16 amino acids. With V trimmed by 5 bases and J by 3 bases, 10 bases remained unmatched. CDR1 SGHTA and CDR2 FQGNSA come from the germline V gene. The CDR3 reads CASSRPGLGVTDTQYF. The CDR3 nucleotides read TGTGCCAGCAGCCGACCGGGACTAGGGGTAACAGATACGCAGTATTTT.

The V and J genes are TRBV10-2 and TRBJ2-1; maybe TRBD1 (5 bases). The CDR3 runs to 11 residues. V was cut by 7 bases and J by 6 bases, with 7 bases left in between. From germline, CDR1 is WSHSY and CDR2 SAAADI. The DNA of the CDR3 is TGCGCCAGCACGCAGGGCAATGAGCAGTTCTTC. Encoded protein: CASTQGNEQFF.

The V and J genes are TRBV19 and TRBJ1-5; D is unresolved. The CDR3 runs to 14 residues. V was clipped by 0 bases and J by 5 bases, with 8 bases between them. Germline lookup yields CDR1 LNHDA and CDR2 SQIVND (reference sequence). CDR3 residues: CASSIDQEDQPQHF. Written as DNA, the CDR3 is TGTGCCAGTAGTATAGATCAGGAGGATCAGCCCCAGCATTTT.

This clone turned up a few times. The chain recombines TRBV6-1 with TRBJ2-1; 11 bases align to TRBD2. With 4 bases clipped from V and 2 bases from J, the junction kept 4 bases outside the gene matches. Germline CDR1 reads MNHNS; CDR2 reads SASEGT. The CDR3 totals 16 residues. The CDR3: CASSVTSGATYNEQFF. The CDR3 DNA sequence: TGTGCCAGCAGTGTGACTAGCGGGGCGACCTACAATGAGCAGTTCTTC.

The chain recombines TRBV28 with TRBJ1-5, with TRBD1 matching 9 bases. Germline CDR1 is MDHEN and CDR2 is SYDVKM. V lost 7 bases and J lost 5; bases outside the gene matches: 6. This CDR3 contains 14 residues. CDR3 nucleotide sequence: TGTGCCAGCAACCCGGGACAGGGATATCAGCCCCAGCATTTT. Translated, it gives CASNPGQGYQPQHF.

This chain connects TRBV2 to TRBJ2-7; possible D gene TRBD2, 6 bases. The CDR3 is 14 residues long. The V end was cut by 7 bases, the J end by 2 bases, with 15 bases between. CDR1 and CDR2 (germline): SNHLY, FYNNEI. The CDR3 DNA follows: TGTGCCAGCAATCTGGGGACTGATACCTACGAGCAGTACTTC. Protein sequence: CASNLGTDTYEQYF.

This sequence joins TRBV5-4 and TRBJ2-7; tentative D call: TRBD2 (6 bases). The CDR3 length is 12 residues. CDR1 SGHNT and CDR2 YYREEE come from the germline V gene (reference sequence). Deletions cut 5 bases from V and 3 bases from J, with 9 bases between. The CDR3 loop is CASSIGGYEQYF. The CDR3 DNA reads TGTGCCAGCAGTATCGGGGGCTACGAGCAGTACTTC.

V gene TRBV11-2 combines with J gene TRBJ1-1; no clear D. Germline V CDR1 and CDR2: SGHAT, FQNNGV. The V gene lost 2 bases and the J gene lost 4 bases, with 8 bases spanning the gap. CDR3 size: 13 residues. The CDR3 spells CASSLSSGTEAFF. In nucleotides, the CDR3 is TGTGCCAGCAGCTTATCGTCGGGCACTGAAGCTTTCTTT.

The chain is built from TRBV9 and TRBJ2-6; a possible D gene is TRBD1 (6 bases). The germline V gene encodes CDR1 SGDLS and CDR2 YYNGEE. The length of the CDR3 is 16 residues. V lost 4 bases and J 2 bases, leaving 13 bases between the germline ends. The CDR3 bases are TGTGCCAGCAGCTCCCTCTCAGGGGCTGGGGCCAACGTCCTGACTTTC. Its translation: CASSSLSGAGANVLTF. The variable domain in full, with the rest retrieved from reference TRBV9 and TRBJ2-6, is DSGVTQTPKHLITATGQRVTLRCSPRSGDLSVYWYQQSLDQGLQFLIQYYNGEERAKGNILERFSAQQFPDLHSELNLSSLELGDSALYFCASSSLSGAGANVLTFGAGSRLTVL.